The clone carrying this T cell receptor beta chain was seen ten or more times. Germline CDR1 SGHVS, CDR2 FNYEAQ. The trim removed 5 bases at V and 2 bases at J, leaving 3 bases unmatched. The CDR3 runs 14 residues. The source of the sample is a study of T cell repertoires in cytomegalovirus infection. Study at large: TCR beta signatures that were public indicated CMV infection and matching HLA type.

Via MiXCR, TCRdb re-called the reads, giving one row per CDR3 protein. The sample holds roughly 230,000 distinct CDR3 sequences, over 20% seen once. The chain couples TRBV7-6 to TRBJ1-1; 9 bases line up with TRBD1. The specimen was CD8+ T cells from PBMCs. The sequence came from a human donor in good health (CMV status not recorded). Some clones in this sample may be carry-over from other donors' samples. As DNA, the CDR3 is TGTGCCAGCAGCGCGGGACAGGGTAACACTGAAGCTTTCTTT. Translating gives CASSAGQGNTEAFF.